This T cell receptor beta chain was obtained from a study of blood T cell repertoires in COVID-19. On the study more broadly: T cells, B-cell-depleted T cells, or PBMCs supplied cDNA or gDNA.

Authors' data handling: Reference gene primer amplification in the assay estimated nucleated cell counts. Libraries were prepared by immunoSEQ multiplex PCR; TCRdb keeps only in-frame clonotypes and omits some of them. The DNA gave D and trimming, while V, J and clone size come from that table. The table records about 240,000 clones, approximately 85% of them present only once. The sample holds a few counts of this clone. The V end was cut by 2 bases, the J end by 0 bases, with 8 bases between. The CDR3 extends over 14 amino acids. Germline V gene lookup returns CDR1 SGHNT and CDR2 YYREEE (reference sequence).

Sample: peripheral blood. The sequence came from a woman aged 70 to 79 with acute or convalescent COVID-19. This sequence joins TRBV5-4 and TRBJ1-2; the D gene is possibly TRBD1 (5 bases). CDR3 residues: CASSLQATNYGYTF. CDR3 sequence (DNA): TGTGCCAGCAGCTTACAGGCTACTAACTATGGCTACACCTTC.